This TCR beta chain was profiled in a study of identical twins. cDNA carried unique molecular identifiers, and a universal primer site was added by template switching. MiXCR, run by TCRdb on the 5' RACE reads, gives a single entry per CDR3 protein. The table has about 690,000 distinct CDR3 sequences, about 20% seen once. Germline V CDR1 and CDR2: SGHRS, YFSETQ. V dropped 4 bases and J dropped 4 bases, with 10 bases sitting between them. This CDR3 is 13 amino acids long. These data also featured in a second study, about T cells expressing NK-cell markers.

This TCR came from a young woman in good health. The rearrangement links TRBV5-1 to TRBJ2-3, with D unresolved. The specimen sequenced was PBMCs. CDR3 amino acids: CASSGNPSDTQYF. In DNA form, the CDR3 reads TGCGCCAGCAGCGGTAACCCCTCAGATACGCAGTATTTT.